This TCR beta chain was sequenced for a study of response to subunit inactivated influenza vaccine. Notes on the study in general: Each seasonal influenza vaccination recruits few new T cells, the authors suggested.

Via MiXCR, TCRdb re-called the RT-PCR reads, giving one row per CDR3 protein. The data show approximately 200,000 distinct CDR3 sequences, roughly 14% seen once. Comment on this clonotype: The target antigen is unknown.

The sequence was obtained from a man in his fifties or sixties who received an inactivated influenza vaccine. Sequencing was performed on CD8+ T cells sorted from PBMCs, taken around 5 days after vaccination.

CDR3 sequence: CASSLVSGAKNIQYF. CDR3 coding DNA: TGTGCCAGCAGCTTAGTTTCAGGGGCCAAAAACATTCAGTACTTC. The V gene is TRBV7-9, the J gene TRBJ2-4; TRBD1 is a possible D gene (5 bases). Germline V lookup: CDR1 SEHNR, CDR2 FQNEAQ (reference sequence). V dropped 1 base and J dropped 1 base, with 8 bases sitting between them. The CDR3 contains 15 residues.